The clone carrying this T cell receptor (beta chain) was observed many times. This specimen comes from a study of response to subunit inactivated influenza vaccine. TCRdb redid the calling of the RT-PCR reads with MiXCR, one entry per CDR3 protein. The sample yields about 480,000 distinct CDR3 sequences, roughly 13% seen once. The sequence was obtained from a middle-aged man who received an inactivated influenza vaccine. The material was PBMCs from blood, obtained 40 to 50 days after vaccination.

CDR3 sequence: CASSSMRGGGTDTQYF. In DNA form, the CDR3 reads TGCGCCAGCAGCTCCATGCGGGGGGGCGGCACAGATACGCAGTATTTT. The chain uses TRBV5-1 and TRBJ2-3, with TRBD2 matching over 9 bases. V shed 3 bases and J 1 base; nucleotides not matched to a gene: 6. CDR3 length equals 16 residues. The germline CDR1 and CDR2 sequences are SGHRS and YFSETQ.